These 2 T cell receptor beta chains share one sample of origin, sequenced in a study of T-cell memory formation after mild COVID-19. TCRdb called the 5' RACE reads again in MiXCR, with one record for every CDR3 protein. The sample records approximately 100,000 distinct CDR3 sequences, approximately 25% being singletons. Material: PBMCs or a T cell subset sorted from them (not recorded which). These receptors came from a man aged 18 to 29 who had mild COVID-19 (a few samples of this study predate the infection). Cell type and time point are not known.

This clonotype has a handful of counts. The gene calls are TRBV5-1 and TRBJ2-2; 9 bases are shared with TRBD1. CDR3 size: 15 residues. CDR1 is SGHRS, CDR2 YFSETQ, per germline. Trimming at V came to 3 bases and at J to 4 bases, leaving 4 bases not matched to a gene. The CDR3 is CASSSDRGPTGELFF. The CDR3 bases are TGCGCCAGCAGCTCGGACAGGGGCCCCACCGGGGAGCTGTTTTTT.

The V and J genes are TRBV27 and TRBJ1-6, with D uncertain. The V gene lost 4 bases and the J gene lost 4 bases, with 14 bases spanning the gap. CDR1 and CDR2 (germline): MNHEY, SMNVEV (reference sequence). The CDR3 sequence is 16 residues long. The CDR3 DNA reads TGTGCCAGCAGTTCCCCATCTGGGAGGTATAATTCACCCCTCCACTTT. Its translation: CASSSPSGRYNSPLHF.